Each of the 26 T cell receptor beta chains below was sequenced from the same sample in a study of CD8 T cells in ankylosing spondylitis. TCRdb re-derived calls from the 5' RACE reads in MiXCR, one entry per CDR3 protein. The profile shows around 220,000 distinct CDR3 sequences, about 11% of them singletons. The sample was blood, either unsorted or a sorted T cell fraction (not recorded which). Receptor source: a male donor with ankylosing spondylitis or in good health (not recorded which).

In this sample, this clonotype turned up many times. This chain uses TRBV5-6 with TRBJ2-1; 7 nucleotides agree with TRBD2. With 4 bases clipped from V and 7 bases from J, the junction kept 11 bases outside the gene matches. This CDR3 has 15 residues. Germline V gene lookup returns CDR1 SGHDT and CDR2 YYEEEE. The CDR3 here is CASSLSGLSLNEQFF. In DNA form, the CDR3 reads TGTGCCAGCAGCCTGTCGGGACTAAGCTTAAATGAGCAGTTCTTC.

This clonotype was found a few times. The V call is TRBV20-1, the J call TRBJ1-2; D remains ambiguous. CDR1 is DFQATT, CDR2 SNEGSKA, per germline (reference sequence). The CDR3 has 14 residues. V lost 3 bases, J lost 7 bases, and 18 bases lay in between. As DNA, the CDR3 is TGCAGTGCTAGTCCCCTGACCCCGGGAGCTGGCTACACCTTC. Its protein product is CSASPLTPGAGYTF.

This clonotype has more than one count but fewer than ten. The rearrangement joins TRBV29-1 to TRBJ2-7; 7 bases line up with TRBD1. CDR3 size: 13 residues. Germline assignment: CDR1 SQVTM and CDR2 ANQGSEA. V lost 4 bases, J lost 3 bases, and 6 bases stayed unmatched. In nucleotides, the CDR3 is TGCAGCGTTGGGACAGGAAAAGACTACGAGCAGTACTTC. Protein sequence: CSVGTGKDYEQYF.

This clonotype was observed at least ten times. The V and J genes are TRBV7-2 and TRBJ2-2; TRBD1 aligns across 8 bases. The V gene's germline CDR1 is SGHTA and CDR2 FQGNSA. The CDR3 sequence is 17 residues long. V shed 0 bases and J 1 base; nucleotides not matched to a gene: 4. The CDR3, as DNA: TGTGCCAGCAGCTTAGCGCTACAGGGGGTGAACACCGGGGAGCTGTTTTTT. Residues: CASSLALQGVNTGELFF.

At least ten counts were recorded for this clonotype. The chain links TRBV5-4 to TRBJ1-5; D gene ambiguous. The germline V gene has CDR1 SGHNT and CDR2 YYREEE (reference sequence). CDR3 length equals 12 residues. Trimming cost V 4 bases and J 6 bases, with 8 bases left between them. The CDR3 nucleotides read TGTGCCAGCAGCCAAGACGGTCAGCCCCAGCATTTT. It yields the protein CASSQDGQPQHF.

This clonotype occurred many times. J is TRBJ2-7 and V is TRBV29-1; no reliable D call. The CDR3 spans 11 residues. V was clipped by 4 bases and J by 13 bases, with 17 bases between them. Germline V gene lookup returns CDR1 SQVTM and CDR2 ANQGSEA. The CDR3 coding sequence is TGCAGCGTTGCGGACCCCCCAGTCTCATACTTC. Protein: CSVADPPVSYF.

This clonotype was observed many times. V gene TRBV5-1 combines with J gene TRBJ1-4; tentative D call: TRBD1 (6 bases). Trimming cost V 2 bases and J 6 bases, with 11 bases left between them. The CDR3 spans 14 residues. The germline V gene encodes CDR1 SGHRS and CDR2 YFSETQ. The CDR3 is CASSFRGDYEKLFF. CDR3 sequence (DNA): TGCGCCAGCAGCTTCAGGGGCGATTATGAAAAACTGTTTTTT. The full variable domain, completed using reference TRBV5-1 and TRBJ1-4, is KAGVTQTPRYLIKTRGQQVTLSCSPISGHRSVSWYQQTPGQGLQFLFEYFSETQRNKGNFPGRFSGRQFSNSRSEMNVSTLELGDSALYLCASSFRGDYEKLFFGSGTQLSVL.

This clonotype has ten or more counts. This rearrangement joins TRBV12-3 or TRBV12-4 to TRBJ2-5; 8 nucleotides line up with TRBD1. The CDR3 extends over 13 amino acids. J gave up 5 bases and V 3 bases, and 2 bases lay outside the gene matches. CDR3 amino acids: CASSLNRGETQYF. The CDR3 DNA is TGTGCCAGCAGTTTGAACAGGGGGGAGACCCAGTACTTC.

This clonotype has a count of ten or more. The chain employs TRBV12-3 or TRBV12-4 and TRBJ2-1; 9 bases map to TRBD2. V gave up 6 bases and J gave up 6 bases; unmatched junction bases: 6. The length of the CDR3 is 14 residues. Here the CDR3 reads CASSHSGGGNEQFF. The CDR3 DNA reads as TGTGCCAGCAGCCATAGCGGGGGTGGCAATGAGCAGTTCTTC.

V usage is TRBV2 and J usage is TRBJ2-2; TRBD2 might be the D (7 bases). The CDR3 extends over 14 amino acids. Per the germline V gene, CDR1 is SNHLY and CDR2 is FYNNEI. Trimming left V 7 bases short and J 7 bases short, with 16 bases between. CDR3 residues: CASTRGGGCGELFF. The DNA of the CDR3 is TGTGCCAGCACCAGAGGGGGGGGTTGCGGGGAGCTGTTTTTT.

This clonotype was counted at least ten times. This sequence joins TRBV7-2 and TRBJ2-5; D not certain. CDR3 length equals 14 residues. Germline CDR1 SGHTA, CDR2 FQGNSA. V was shortened by 2 bases and J by 1 base, with 8 bases between the two germline ends. CDR3 sequence: CASSLSTPQETQYF. DNA for the CDR3: TGTGCCAGCAGCTTATCCACCCCCCAAGAGACCCAGTACTTC.

This clonotype was detected many times. This chain links TRBV3-1 with TRBJ2-5; D not resolved. The CDR3 has 15 amino acids. CDR1 and CDR2 from the germline V gene are LGHDT and YNNKEL (reference sequence). The V end lost 1 base, the J end lost 2 bases, and 11 bases lay between the germline ends. The CDR3 region has the DNA TGTGCCAGCAGCCAAGGTATTAAAGCACAAGAGACCCAGTACTTC. Translating gives CASSQGIKAQETQYF.

This clonotype occurred many times. The rearrangement links TRBV27 to TRBJ2-7; a possible D gene is TRBD2 (5 bases). The CDR3 extends over 14 amino acids. Germline-derived CDR1 and CDR2 are MNHEY and SMNVEV (reference sequence). Trimming took 2 bases from V and 2 from J, leaving 10 bases between them. CDR3 nucleotide sequence: TGTGCCAGCAGTTTAGCCGGGGATACCTACGAGCAGTACTTC. Its protein is CASSLAGDTYEQYF.

The chain couples TRBV12-3 or TRBV12-4 to TRBJ2-1; D possibly corresponds to TRBD1 (6 bases). The CDR3 runs 13 residues. Trimming shortened V by 4 bases and J by 8 bases, and 12 bases separated the two germline ends. The CDR3 DNA follows: TGTGCCAGCAGTTCAGGGGATTCATATGAGCAGTTCTTC. Translation gives CASSSGDSYEQFF.

This chain connects TRBV20-1 to TRBJ2-5, with TRBD2 matching 14 bases. CDR1 and CDR2 (germline): DFQATT, SNEGSKA (reference sequence). Trimming cost V 6 bases and J 4 bases; bases outside gene matches: 7. The CDR3 consists of 15 residues. CDR3 DNA sequence: TGCAGTGCGGCCCCCGGACTAGCGGGAGGAGAGACCCAGTACTTC. This gives the protein CSAAPGLAGGETQYF.

This clonotype showed up many times. V is TRBV29-1 and J is TRBJ2-3, with 9 bases aligning to TRBD2. V lost 2 bases, J lost 2 bases, and 5 bases stayed unmatched. The CDR3 runs 15 residues. Germline V CDR1 and CDR2: SQVTM, ANQGSEA. For the CDR3, the DNA is TGCAGCGTTGAAAGCGGGGGGACGTTCACAGATACGCAGTATTTT. Translated, it gives CSVESGGTFTDTQYF.

This clonotype was recorded a few times. The chain uses TRBV28 and TRBJ2-5; D is perhaps TRBD1 (6 bases). Germline values: CDR1 MDHEN, CDR2 SYDVKM. The CDR3 has 15 residues. V lost 6 bases, J lost 6 bases, and 20 bases lay in between. The CDR3 DNA follows: TGTGCCAGCAGCGAGAGGCTTGGGGGCTCGAAGACCCAGTACTTC. Translation: CASSERLGGSKTQYF.

This clonotype was detected ten times or more. CDR3 in amino acids: CSALQGLTEAFF. The CDR3 nucleotides read TGCAGTGCTCTACAGGGTCTAACTGAAGCTTTCTTT. This rearrangement joins TRBV20-1 to TRBJ1-1; possibly TRBD1 for D (6 bases). This CDR3 has 12 residues. V dropped 5 bases and J dropped 5 bases, with 12 bases sitting between them. Germline V gives CDR1 DFQATT, CDR2 SNEGSKA (reference sequence).

This clonotype showed up just a few times. The gene calls are TRBV5-6 and TRBJ2-1, with 9 nucleotides matching TRBD2. CDR1 and CDR2 (germline): SGHDT, YYEEEE. This CDR3 spans 17 amino acids. The J segment lost 0 bases and the V segment lost 7 bases, leaving 11 bases of the junction unmatched. This CDR3 is CASGRGGRSSSYNEQFF. The CDR3 DNA reads as TGTGCCAGCGGGCGGGGGGGACGTTCTAGCTCCTACAATGAGCAGTTCTTC.

This clonotype was detected ten times or more. The rearrangement uses TRBV5-1 and TRBJ2-2; TRBD1 matches 8 bases. This CDR3 contains 16 residues. Losses at the gene ends were 3 bases for V and 0 bases for J; bases not matched to a gene: 4. Germline assignment: CDR1 SGHRS and CDR2 YFSETQ. CDR3 loop: CASSYQGAANTGELFF. The DNA of the CDR3 is TGCGCCAGCAGCTACCAGGGGGCGGCGAACACCGGGGAGCTGTTTTTT.

Ten or more counts support this clonotype. The gene calls are TRBV7-2 and TRBJ2-5; unclear D gene. This CDR3 comprises 13 residues. Trimming left V 0 bases short and J 0 bases short, with 2 bases between. The germline V gene has CDR1 SGHTA and CDR2 FQGNSA. CDR3 in amino acids: CASSLANQETQYF. CDR3 coding DNA: TGTGCCAGCAGCTTAGCTAACCAAGAGACCCAGTACTTC.

At least ten counts were recorded for this clonotype. The V and J genes are TRBV5-1 and TRBJ2-1; unclear D gene. The CDR3 runs 13 residues. V lost 2 bases and J 4 bases, leaving 7 bases between the germline ends. CDR1 and CDR2 from the germline V gene are SGHRS and YFSETQ. CDR3 region: CASSFEGYNEQFF. In DNA, the CDR3 is TGCGCCAGCAGCTTTGAAGGGTACAATGAGCAGTTCTTC.

This clonotype occurred a few times. The chain carries TRBV27 and TRBJ2-1; D tentatively fits TRBD1 or TRBD2 (6 bases each). The V end lost 9 bases, the J end lost 8 bases, and 20 bases lay between the germline ends. The CDR3 sequence is 14 residues long. Germline V lookup: CDR1 MNHEY, CDR2 SMNVEV (reference sequence). The CDR3 DNA reads as TGTGCCAGTCACGTCGGGGGCGGACCCCATGAGCAGTTCTTC. Protein product: CASHVGGGPHEQFF.

This clonotype came up a few times. V usage is TRBV20-1 and J usage is TRBJ2-1, with TRBD2 matching over 7 bases. The CDR3 has 15 residues. The germline gives CDR1 DFQATT, CDR2 SNEGSKA (reference sequence). V shed 0 bases and J 6 bases; nucleotides not matched to a gene: 8. The CDR3 sequence: CSARDAGTGGNEQFF. The CDR3 coding sequence is TGCAGTGCTAGAGACGCCGGGACGGGGGGCAATGAGCAGTTCTTC.

In its sample, this clonotype was seen many times. The CDR3 loop reads CASSPRGGGLNNQPQHF. CDR3 nucleotides: TGTGCCAGCAGCCCCCGTGGGGGGGGTTTAAACAATCAGCCCCAGCATTTT. The chain joins TRBV7-2 to TRBJ1-5; weak D call: TRBD1 (5 bases). This CDR3 comprises 17 residues. Germline V lookup: CDR1 SGHTA, CDR2 FQGNSA. The V end lost 5 bases, the J end lost 3 bases, and 20 bases lay between the germline ends.

As regards this clonotype: This may stem from a read error, because a much larger clone lies one nucleotide away. V is TRBV24-1 and J is TRBJ1-2; 8 nucleotides align to TRBD1. Trimming at V came to 3 bases and at J to 5 bases, leaving 7 bases not matched to a gene. Germline lookup yields CDR1 KGHDR and CDR2 SFDVKD. This CDR3 has 15 residues. In DNA, the CDR3 is TGTGCCACCAGTGATCGTGGGACAGGTAGATATGGCTACACCTTC. Protein product: CATSDRGTGRYGYTF.